What follows are 3 T cell receptor beta chains derived from one specimen sequenced in a study of shared clonotypes between healthy human individuals. CD45RO-negative, CCR7-selected cells formed the naive CD8 fraction, which excluded terminally differentiated effector memory CD45RA+ cells. TCRdb keeps only in-frame clones here, not all; method: immunoSEQ multiplex PCR. The table records roughly 2,000,000 clones, about 93% of them present only once. The sequenced sample was naive CD8+ T cells from PBMCs. The receptors were sampled from a man between 18 and 29 years old in good health. Some clones in this sample may be carry-over from other donors' samples.

The rearrangement links TRBV29-1 to TRBJ2-5; D ambiguous. The tail of the sequence fits TRBJ2-7 better, so the J call may be wrong. Per germline, CDR1 SQVTM and CDR2 ANQGSEA. There are 12 residues in the CDR3. The CDR3 coding sequence is TGCAGCGTTGTAACTACCTTTGACGAGCAGTACTTC. Its protein product is CSVVTTFDEQYF.

In DNA, the CDR3 is TGTGCCAGCAGCCACACCCTTTTCGGGAGCGCCGGGAGGGATGAGCAGTTCTTC. Protein product: CASSHTLFGSAGRDEQFF. The chain employs TRBV5-5 and TRBJ2-1; the match to TRBD2 covers 8 bases. Germline loops: CDR1 SGHKS, CDR2 YYEKEE (reference sequence). The CDR3 has 18 amino acids. Losses at the gene ends were 4 bases for V and 8 bases for J; bases not matched to a gene: 20.

The V and J genes are TRBV18 and TRBJ2-7; D is perhaps TRBD1 (6 bases). Trimming stripped 6 bases from V and 7 bases from J, with 19 bases between. The CDR3 length is 14 residues. Germline values: CDR1 KGHSH, CDR2 LQKENI. CDR3 coding DNA: TGTGCCAGCTCCGGCGACCCAGGGGCATGGGAGCAGTACTTC. As protein: CASSGDPGAWEQYF.